This T cell receptor beta chain was sequenced during a study of beta chain features in type 1 diabetes. Around 100 mL of blood, on average, came from one heparinised draw per donor. Every sorted population was more than 95% pure. For this clone: What it binds is unknown.

The CDR3 runs to 16 residues. V was clipped by 4 bases and J by 5 bases; unmatched bases: 9. Germline loops: CDR1 MNHNY, CDR2 SVGAGI (reference sequence). The sequenced template was cDNA made from the entire isolated RNA. TCRdb's table, derived via immunoSEQ multiplex PCR, lists solely in-frame clones and lacks some. The sample lists around 340,000 clones, approximately 10% occurring once. Study-wide points: There was no resolution here of whether HLA type influences TCRB rearrangement. TCRB CDR3s were moderately but significantly shorter in Type 1 diabetes patients in all four CD4+ subsets.

This sequence was found in a young man with type 1 diabetes. The chain links TRBV6-6 to TRBJ2-5, with TRBD1 matching 11 bases. Material: central memory CD4+ T cells from blood. The CDR3 sequence is CASSSRGTGGRETQYF. The CDR3 DNA is TGTGCCAGCAGTTCCCGGGGGACAGGGGGACGGGAGACCCAGTACTTC.